Listed below are T cell receptor beta chains from one sample, sequenced in a study of brain T cells in children with intractable seizures. This table comes from immunoSEQ multiplex PCR, and its TCRdb copy is limited to in-frame clones, with some not included. Of fewer than 80,000 clones in the sample, approximately 95% were seen once. The starting material was peripheral blood, obtained at surgery. These receptor sequences come from a boy younger than two with focal cortical dysplasia and intractable seizures. CDR3s leave out the opening cysteine and the closing phenylalanine or tryptophan.

V: TRBV9
J: TRBJ2-5
CDR3: ASSVGGAGTQY

V: TRBV4-1
J: TRBJ2-7
CDR3: ASSQALPLAGGRGEQY

V: TRBV9
J: TRBJ2-3
CDR3: ASSVVGRPDTQY

V: TRBV7-2
J: TRBJ2-3
CDR3: ASSLEGLAGVDTQY

V: TRBV29-1
J: TRBJ2-1
CDR3: SVKGPVYNEQF

V: TRBV5-1
J: TRBJ1-2
CDR3: ASSLYTGFLPNYGYT

V: TRBV2
J: TRBJ2-3
CDR3: ASGGLQSTDTQY

V: TRBV5-1
J: TRBJ2-4
CDR3: ASSLGNLDRLGNIQY

V: TRBV3-1/TRBV3-2
J: TRBJ2-1
CDR3: ASSQTTGTSGANNEQF

V: TRBV6-5
J: TRBJ1-2
CDR3: ASSYSVQASNYGYT

V: TRBV10-3
J: TRBJ2-2
CDR3: AISEGIAGFGTGELF

V: TRBV6-2/TRBV6-3
J: TRBJ2-1
CDR3: ASSWGLADFYNEQF

V: TRBV25-1
J: TRBJ1-5
CDR3: ASSAGNQPQH

V: TRBV6-5
J: TRBJ2-7
CDR3: ASSHKPETGEQY

V: TRBV3-1/TRBV3-2
J: TRBJ2-1
CDR3: ASSQEAADRGCNEQF

V: TRBV3-1/TRBV3-2
J: TRBJ2-2
CDR3: ASSPFASGGAAGELF

V: TRBV10-3
J: TRBJ2-7
CDR3: AISGLLGSDEQY

V: TRBV3-1/TRBV3-2
J: TRBJ2-7
CDR3: ASSLVSGGAYEQY

V: TRBV5-6
J: TRBJ2-5
CDR3: ASNFDVSPKETQY

V: TRBV11-2
J: TRBJ2-5
CDR3: ASSLNGPGWAQY

V: TRBV11-2
J: TRBJ1-6
CDR3: ASSLGTNSPLH

V: TRBV6-6
J: TRBJ1-2
CDR3: ASGPGANYGYT

V: TRBV7-9
J: TRBJ2-3
CDR3: ASSKDRGGTDTQY

V: TRBV7-2
J: TRBJ2-3
CDR3: ASSFGLPTSTDTQY

V: TRBV4-1
J: TRBJ2-1
CDR3: ASRAGGHLNEQF

V: TRBV2
J: TRBJ2-5
CDR3: ASRDREETQY

V: TRBV6-5
J: TRBJ2-5
CDR3: ASSQGQLQETQY

V: TRBV2
J: TRBJ2-3
CDR3: ASSYGLAGAGADTQY

V: TRBV7-6
J: TRBJ2-1
CDR3: ASSLLQF

V: TRBV21-1
J: TRBJ1-1
CDR3: ASSKGDTEAF

V: TRBV7-8
J: TRBJ2-7
CDR3: ASSPRLVISYEQY

V: TRBV27
J: TRBJ1-6
CDR3: ASSLGQENSPLH

V: TRBV6-5
J: TRBJ2-2
CDR3: ASRQSTLNTGELF

V: TRBV19
J: TRBJ2-7
CDR3: ASSIGRDRPYEQY

V: TRBV28
J: TRBJ2-7
CDR3: ASSPSPLAGVYEQY

V: TRBV6-4
J: TRBJ2-2
CDR3: ASRDQGSTGELF

V: TRBV7-9
J: TRBJ2-7
CDR3: ASSESGGSSYEQY

V: TRBV5-1
J: TRBJ1-5
CDR3: ASSPGTGNQPQH

V: TRBV6-6
J: TRBJ1-6
CDR3: ASGRAGREGPNSPLH

V: TRBV23-1
J: TRBJ2-7
CDR3: ASSKANGDYEQY

V: TRBV4-1
J: TRBJ2-2
CDR3: ASSQKGRNTGELF

V: TRBV12-3/TRBV12-4
J: TRBJ1-6
CDR3: ASSLGFSPLH

V: TRBV4-3
J: TRBJ2-7
CDR3: ASSRALGRAEQY

V: TRBV10-3
J: TRBJ1-6
CDR3: AISESAGGSYNSPLH

V: TRBV19
J: TRBJ1-2
CDR3: ASSPQGHYGYT